One and the same sample provided the 25 T cell receptor beta chains below, sequenced in a study of T cell responses to AZD1222 COVID-19 vaccine (dated by TCRdb to the early 2020s). Libraries were prepared through the immunoSEQ multiplex PCR assay. Imported from immuneACCESS, the table was reduced by TCRdb to in-frame sequences with V and J called. These copies leave out some clones; in studies compared against another copy, an unresolved V gene accounts for under half, and the cause of the remainder is not known. A total of 160,000 or so clones appear in this sample, 90% to 95% of them only once. The top ten constitute more than 1.3% of the sample. What this sample's time point label stands for: about 28 days (+/-7) after the second vaccine dose. This specimen consisted of peripheral blood, obtained 28 days after the second AZD1222 dose. These receptors all come from an adult who received the AZD1222 COVID-19 vaccine.

The chain is built from TRBV29-1 and TRBJ2-7; perhaps D is TRBD1 or TRBD2 (5 bases each). The CDR3 extends over 14 amino acids. V lost 3 bases, J lost 6 bases, and 18 bases lay in between. Germline V gives CDR1 SQVTM, CDR2 ANQGSEA. The CDR3 region has the DNA TGCAGCGTTGACCTTACCGGGACGGGTGTCGAGCAGTACTTC. Translated: CSVDLTGTGVEQYF.

This chain connects TRBV5-1 to TRBJ2-1; D is unclear. The CDR3 has 15 amino acids. Germline-derived CDR1 and CDR2 are SGHRS and YFSETQ. With 3 bases removed from V and 11 bases from J, the gap between germline ends came to 21 bases. The CDR3 is CASSSAQVITEKQFF. The CDR3, as DNA: TGCGCCAGCAGCTCAGCCCAGGTTATTACAGAAAAGCAGTTCTTC. Complete variable domain (other parts from reference TRBV5-1 and TRBJ2-1): KAGVTQTPRYLIKTRGQQVTLSCSPISGHRSVSWYQQTPGQGLQFLFEYFSETQRNKGNFPGRFSGRQFSNSRSEMNVSTLELGDSALYLCASSSAQVITEKQFFGPGTRLTVL.

The rearrangement joins TRBV3-1 (or the pseudogene TRBV3-2) to TRBJ2-7; the D gene is possibly TRBD1 (7 bases). V gave up 3 bases and J gave up 3 bases, with 12 bases separating them. The germline CDR1 and CDR2 sequences are LGHDT and YNNKEL (reference sequence). The CDR3 covers 14 residues. CDR3 sequence reads: CASSQGGQSYEQYF. CDR3 nucleotide sequence: TGTGCCAGCAGCCAGGGGGGACAGAGCTACGAGCAGTACTTC.

This clone appeared a single time. The chain carries TRBV9 and TRBJ1-2, with D uncertain. Looked up from germline, CDR1 is SGDLS and CDR2 is YYNGEE. The CDR3 runs to 16 residues. Between the trimmed V and J ends, which lost 0 bases and 4 bases, there was a span of 16 bases. The CDR3 DNA reads as TGTGCCAGCAGCGTAGCTACAGTCTCCGAGTCCTATGGCTACACCTTC. Translation: CASSVATVSESYGYTF.

The chain couples TRBV19 to TRBJ2-1; 7 positions agree with TRBD1. Trimming cost V 4 bases and J 0 bases; bases outside gene matches: 3. This CDR3 contains 15 residues. CDR1 LNHDA and CDR2 SQIVND come from the germline V gene (reference sequence). CDR3 coding DNA: TGTGCCAGTAGTACACGGACAGGCTCCTACAATGAGCAGTTCTTC. It is translated as CASSTRTGSYNEQFF. Full variable domain (outside the CDR3, taken from reference TRBV19 and TRBJ2-1): DGGITQSPKYLFRKEGQNVTLSCEQNLNHDAMYWYRQDPGQGLRLIYYSQIVNDFQKGDIAEGYSVSREKKESFPLTVTSAQKNPTAFYLCASSTRTGSYNEQFFGPGTRLTVL.

The CDR3 region is CASRGGGQFSNQPQHF. CDR3 nucleotide sequence: TGTGCCAGCAGGGGAGGCGGACAGTTTAGCAATCAGCCCCAGCATTTT. The gene calls are TRBV28 and TRBJ1-5; possibly TRBD1 for D (6 bases). The CDR3 spans 16 residues. V lost 6 bases and J lost 0, with 15 bases in between. CDR1 is MDHEN and CDR2 is SYDVKM in the germline V gene.

The V and J genes are TRBV6-2 or TRBV6-3 and TRBJ2-3; a possible D gene is TRBD2 (7 bases). V was clipped by 0 bases and J by 3 bases, with 16 bases between them. CDR1 is MNHEY and CDR2 is SVGEGT in the germline V gene. There are 17 residues in the CDR3. The CDR3 DNA reads as TGTGCCAGCAGTTACTCGAGGGGGGGTACGCTGACAGATACGCAGTATTTT. Protein: CASSYSRGGTLTDTQYF.

The V gene is TRBV19, the J gene TRBJ1-3; D may be TRBD1 (6 bases). There are 14 residues in the CDR3. Between the trimmed V and J ends, which lost 5 bases and 4 bases, there was a span of 12 bases. In germline, CDR1 is LNHDA, CDR2 SQIVND (reference sequence). This chain's CDR3 is CASSVRTEGNTIYF. In DNA, the CDR3 is TGTGCCAGTAGTGTTAGGACAGAAGGAAACACCATATATTTT.

The chain links TRBV19 to TRBJ2-2, with 13 bases that match TRBD2. The germline V gene has CDR1 LNHDA and CDR2 SQIVND (reference sequence). J gave up 5 bases and V 4 bases, and 4 bases lay outside the gene matches. This CDR3 is built from 16 residues. CDR3 in DNA: TGTGCCAGTAGTACCCGGGGACTAGCGGGAACCGGGGAGCTGTTTTTT. Translation: CASSTRGLAGTGELFF.

V and J are TRBV2 and TRBJ2-5; 7 nucleotides match TRBD1. The CDR3 is made up of 15 amino acids. The germline V gene has CDR1 SNHLY and CDR2 FYNNEI. Trimming removed 3 bases from V and 5 bases from J; junction bases left unmatched: 9. The CDR3 region is CASSEEKGARETQYF. The CDR3, as DNA: TGTGCCAGCAGTGAGGAGAAGGGGGCGCGGGAGACCCAGTACTTC. Full variable domain (outside the CDR3, taken from reference TRBV2 and TRBJ2-5): EPEVTQTPSHQVTQMGQEVILRCVPISNHLYFYWYRQILGQKVEFLVSFYNNEISEKSEIFDDQFSVERPDGSNFTLKIRSTKLEDSAMYFCASSEEKGARETQYFGPGTRLLVL.

This clone showed up just once. The rearrangement uses TRBV25-1 and TRBJ2-3, with 8 bases aligning to TRBD1. The germline V gene encodes CDR1 MGHDK and CDR2 SYGVNS. This CDR3 region has 18 residues. V trimming: 4 bases; J trimming: 0 bases; junction bases outside the gene matches: 12. This CDR3 is CASSGKGQVAISTDTQYF. Here the CDR3 DNA reads TGTGCCAGCAGTGGAAAGGGACAGGTGGCGATTAGCACAGATACGCAGTATTTT.

The J gene is TRBJ2-7, the V gene TRBV4-2; either TRBD1 or TRBD2 may fit D (6 bases each). The CDR3 covers 15 residues. With 4 bases removed from V and 2 bases from J, the gap between germline ends came to 15 bases. Germline-derived CDR1 and CDR2 are LGHNA and YNFKEQ. CDR3 protein: CASSLYTGTPYEQYF. The CDR3 DNA follows: TGTGCCAGCAGCCTGTATACAGGGACTCCCTACGAGCAGTACTTC.

This clone was seen only a few times. J is TRBJ2-5 and V is TRBV14, with a tentative D call TRBD2 (6 bases). The CDR3 consists of 16 residues. Trimming shortened V by 3 bases and J by 5 bases, and 19 bases separated the two germline ends. CDR1 and CDR2 from the germline V gene are SGHDN and FVKESK. The CDR3 reads CASSHGLGGMGETQYF. CDR3 nucleotide sequence: TGTGCCAGCAGCCACGGCCTGGGGGGAATGGGGGAGACCCAGTACTTC. The full variable domain, completed using reference TRBV14 and TRBJ2-5, is EAGVTQFPSHSVIEKGQTVTLRCDPISGHDNLYWYRRVMGKEIKFLLHFVKESKQDESGMPNNRFLAERTGGTYSTLKVQPAELEDSGVYFCASSHGLGGMGETQYFGPGTRLLVL.

This chain connects TRBV6-1 to TRBJ2-1, with TRBD1 as a possible D gene (7 bases). Deletions cut 0 bases from V and 7 bases from J, with 10 bases between. CDR3 size: 14 residues. Germline CDR1 MNHNS, CDR2 SASEGT. The CDR3 region has the DNA TGTGCCAGCAGTGAAGCTGCAGGGGGGAATGAGCAGTTCTTC. This translates into CASSEAAGGNEQFF.

The chain recombines TRBV27 with TRBJ2-2; either TRBD1 or TRBD2 may supply D (5 bases each). Germline CDR1 MNHEY, CDR2 SMNVEV (reference sequence). V dropped 4 bases and J dropped 7 bases, with 13 bases sitting between them. This CDR3 spans 14 amino acids. The CDR3 is CASSWARGVGELFF. The CDR3 DNA reads TGTGCCAGCAGTTGGGCTCGGGGCGTCGGGGAGCTGTTTTTT.

The rearrangement links TRBV7-9 to TRBJ2-1; D call uncertain. The germline CDR1 and CDR2 sequences are SEHNR and FQNEAQ (reference sequence). V was clipped by 1 base and J by 6 bases, with 7 bases between them. The CDR3 is 13 residues long. CDR3 coding DNA: TGTGCCAGCAGCTTAGGGCAGGTCAATGAGCAGTTCTTC. Translation gives CASSLGQVNEQFF.

This sequence joins TRBV19 and TRBJ2-5; a possible D gene is TRBD1 (6 bases). This CDR3 is built from 14 residues. V was cut by 5 bases and J by 1 base, with 11 bases left in between. CDR1 is LNHDA, CDR2 SQIVND, per germline (reference sequence). The CDR3 sequence is CASSPGQIQETQYF. CDR3 DNA sequence: TGTGCCAGTAGTCCCGGACAGATCCAAGAGACCCAGTACTTC.

This chain connects TRBV11-2 to TRBJ1-2; TRBD1 aligns across 8 bases. V lost 5 bases to trimming and J lost 4 bases; unmatched junction nucleotides: 6. Germline V gives CDR1 SGHAT, CDR2 FQNNGV. There are 14 residues in the CDR3. In nucleotides, the CDR3 is TGTGCCAGCAGCCCAGGGGACAGGCTCTATGGCTACACCTTC. This sequence encodes CASSPGDRLYGYTF. Full variable domain (rest looked up from reference TRBV11-2 and TRBJ1-2): EAGVAQSPRYKIIEKRQSVAFWCNPISGHATLYWYQQILGQGPKLLIQFQNNGVVDDSQLPKDRFSAERLKGVDSTLKIQPAKLEDSAVYLCASSPGDRLYGYTFGSGTRLTVV.

V and J are TRBV7-9 and TRBJ1-1; unclear D gene. Germline loops: CDR1 SEHNR, CDR2 FQNEAQ (reference sequence). V lost 4 bases and J 2 bases, leaving 5 bases between the germline ends. The CDR3 has 12 amino acids. The CDR3 nucleotides read TGTGCCAGCAGCTGGAGTAACACTGAAGCTTTCTTT. Its translation is CASSWSNTEAFF.

V usage is TRBV30 and J usage is TRBJ2-1, with TRBD1 matching over 7 bases. The CDR3 spans 14 residues. Per the germline V gene, CDR1 is GTSNPN and CDR2 is SVGIG (reference sequence). With 2 bases clipped from V and 4 bases from J, the junction kept 5 bases outside the gene matches. In DNA, the CDR3 is TGTGCCTGGAGTCTACCGGGACAGTACAATGAGCAGTTCTTC. As protein: CAWSLPGQYNEQFF.

This chain uses TRBV9 with TRBJ1-2, with 7 bases identical to TRBD1. Trimming removed 4 bases from V and 4 bases from J; junction bases left unmatched: 7. This CDR3 contains 14 residues. Germline CDR1 SGDLS, CDR2 YYNGEE. CDR3 coding DNA: TGTGCCAGCAGCCAGGGCACAGGGGTCTATGGCTACACCTTC. Its protein product is CASSQGTGVYGYTF.

The chain carries TRBV7-9 and TRBJ1-1; D uncertain. This CDR3 region has 11 residues. Germline CDR1 is SEHNR and CDR2 is FQNEAQ (reference sequence). V lost 4 bases and J lost 1, with 1 base in between. The CDR3 loop is CASSSNTEAFF. DNA of the CDR3: TGTGCCAGCAGCTCGAACACTGAAGCTTTCTTT.

This rearrangement joins TRBV19 to TRBJ1-5, with D maybe TRBD1 (5 bases). Looked up from germline, CDR1 is LNHDA and CDR2 is SQIVND (reference sequence). This CDR3 has 18 residues. Trimming pared 1 base from V and 0 bases from J, leaving 16 bases between. Written as DNA, the CDR3 is TGTGCCAGTAGTATAGGGGGGTCTTGGAGCTATAGCAATCAGCCCCAGCATTTT. This codes for CASSIGGSWSYSNQPQHF. The full variable domain, its missing parts supplied by reference TRBV19 and TRBJ1-5, is DGGITQSPKYLFRKEGQNVTLSCEQNLNHDAMYWYRQDPGQGLRLIYYSQIVNDFQKGDIAEGYSVSREKKESFPLTVTSAQKNPTAFYLCASSIGGSWSYSNQPQHFGDGTRLSIL.

The chain has TRBV28 and TRBJ2-3, with 10 bases matching TRBD1. With V trimmed by 5 bases and J by 3 bases, 11 bases remained unmatched. The CDR3 runs 17 residues. Germline CDR1 MDHEN, CDR2 SYDVKM. The CDR3 region is CASSDDFRDRGTDTQYF. In DNA form, the CDR3 reads TGTGCCAGCAGTGACGACTTCCGGGACAGGGGTACAGATACGCAGTATTTT.

This clone has a handful of counts. V usage is TRBV19 and J usage is TRBJ2-7; D not certain. Germline V gives CDR1 LNHDA, CDR2 SQIVND (reference sequence). Trimming removed 3 bases from V and 1 base from J, with 10 bases in between. CDR3 length: 14 amino acids. CDR3 DNA: TGTGCCAGTAGTATGGCGCAGAATTCCTACGAGCAGTACTTC. It translates to CASSMAQNSYEQYF.